This record concerns one T cell receptor beta chain sequence. Its antigen is not known. With 1 base clipped from V and 5 bases from J, the junction kept 4 bases outside the gene matches. Germline lookup yields CDR1 LNHDA and CDR2 SQIVND (reference sequence). The length of the CDR3 is 16 residues. TCRdb's copy holds only in-frame clones and misses some; the assay was immunoSEQ multiplex PCR. The sample lists about 48,000 clones, roughly 89% occurring once. Peripheral blood came from all dose cohorts at three timepoints. This sample is part of a study of OX40 agonist ivuxolimab in advanced cancers. Points from the study as a whole: Clones of CD4+ and CD8+ blood T cells grew by week 6 at doses of 0.1 to 3.0 mg/kg. Expanded peripheral T cell antigen specificity was not determined. CD8+ T cells showed, on average, more clonal expansion than CD4+ cells.

The V call is TRBV19, the J call TRBJ1-5, with 11 bases lining up with TRBD1. The source material was CD4+ or CD8+ T cells sorted from blood, sampled in a trial of the OX40 agonist ivuxolimab. This TCR derives from an adult with an advanced solid tumor such as melanoma, head and neck, liver or kidney cancer. The CDR3 protein is CASSIGDRGYYQPQHF. The CDR3 region has the DNA TGTGCCAGTAGTATAGGGGACAGGGGGTACTATCAGCCCCAGCATTTT.